Listed below are T cell receptor beta chains from one sample, sequenced in a study of blood T cell repertoires in COVID-19. Repertoires were generated with immunoSEQ multiplex PCR, while TCRdb's copy carries only in-frame clones and drops some. The sample contains around 150,000 clones, more than 60% of which appear only once. The sample taken for sequencing was peripheral blood. These receptor sequences come from a man in his fifties or sixties with acute or convalescent COVID-19. The CDR3 runs from the conserved cysteine through the conserved F or W. D genes are given only for firm matches. Only some rows state a clone size, as once, few, many or a class for expanded clones.

>-|TRBJ2-1|TRBV19|-
CASIPGGSSYNEQFF
TGTGCCAGTATCCCTGGGGGGAGCTCCTACAATGAGCAGTTCTTC
>-|TRBJ2-7|TRBV5-1|-
CASSLTGFSSYEQYF
TGCGCCAGCAGCTTGACAGGATTCAGCTCCTACGAGCAGTACTTC
>-|TRBJ1-5|TRBV6-1|-
CASSDRWNQPQHF
TGTGCCAGCAGTGACAGGTGGAATCAGCCCCAGCATTTT
>-|TRBJ1-1|TRBV18|-
CASSPPGVNTEAFF
TGTGCCAGCTCACCACCAGGAGTGAACACTGAAGCTTTCTTT
>few|TRBJ1-2|TRBV5-1|-
CASSRAGGTNYGYTF
TGCGCCAGCAGCCGTGCGGGGGGGACCAACTATGGCTACACCTTC
>-|TRBJ1-2|TRBV5-4|TRBD1
CASSFQGQGTFHTF
TGTGCCAGCAGCTTCCAGGGACAGGGCACCTTCCACACCTTC
>once|TRBJ2-7|TRBV7-2|-
CASSLASRAEQYF
TGTGCCAGCAGCTTAGCGTCGAGGGCCGAGCAGTACTTC
>-|TRBJ2-7|TRBV6-6|-
CASSPETGFGNEQYF
TGTGCCAGCAGCCCGGAGACGGGATTTGGGAACGAGCAGTACTTC
>-|TRBJ2-2|TRBV7-2|-
CASSLEPVFGELFF
TGTGCCAGCAGCTTAGAGCCGGTATTCGGGGAGCTGTTTTTT
>-|TRBJ1-1|TRBV2|TRBD1
CASSQRGGVNTEAFF
TGTGCCAGCAGCCAGCGAGGGGGCGTGAACACTGAAGCTTTCTTT
>-|TRBJ2-7|TRBV20-1|-
CSASFGPLNYEQYF
TGCAGTGCTAGTTTTGGGCCTTTAAACTACGAGCAGTACTTC
>-|TRBJ2-7|TRBV9|-
CASSVGTSLGYEQYF
TGTGCCAGCAGCGTAGGCACTAGCTTGGGCTACGAGCAGTACTTC
>-|TRBJ2-5|TRBV5-6|TRBD2
CASSLSGGQETQYF
TGTGCCAGCAGCTTAAGCGGGGGCCAAGAGACCCAGTACTTC
>-|TRBJ2-1|TRBV6-5|TRBD1
CASSWTGEQFF
TGTGCCAGCAGTTGGACAGGGGAGCAGTTCTTC
>once|TRBJ2-1|TRBV10-3|-
CAISDLGGNEQFF
TGTGCCATCAGTGACCTGGGGGGTAATGAGCAGTTCTTC
>few|TRBJ1-4|TRBV19|-
CASTAGTMLFF
TGTGCCAGTACCGCCGGGACTATGCTGTTTTTT
>-|TRBJ2-7|TRBV7-9|TRBD1
CASSTLGQDYEQYF
TGTGCCAGCAGCACCCTCGGACAGGACTACGAGCAGTACTTC
>-|TRBJ1-1|TRBV30|-
CAWTWASGAEAFF
TGTGCCTGGACGTGGGCTTCGGGGGCTGAAGCTTTCTTT
>-|TRBJ1-5|TRBV19|-
CASSIAGGTLYQPQHF
TGTGCCAGTAGTATCGCGGGGGGCACTCTGTATCAGCCCCAGCATTTT
>-|TRBJ1-2|TRBV7-2|-
CASSLGLGSRRGYTF
TGTGCCAGCAGCTTGGGCCTCGGCAGCAGAAGGGGCTACACCTTC
>-|TRBJ2-3|TRBV24-1|TRBD2
CATSAAAGDNINTDTQYF
TGTGCCACCAGTGCGGCAGCGGGGGATAATATAAACACAGATACGCAGTATTTT
>-|TRBJ1-2|TRBV6-1|-
CASSASGGFGSYGYTF
TGTGCCAGCAGTGCGTCGGGAGGGTTTGGATCGTATGGCTACACCTTC
>-|TRBJ2-2|TRBV4-1|TRBD1
CASSLKYRGQGTGELFF
TGCGCCAGCAGCCTCAAGTACAGGGGGCAAGGCACCGGGGAGCTGTTTTTT
>-|TRBJ1-2|TRBV4-3|-
CASSQDQFGVGNSGYGYTF
TGCGCCAGCAGCCAAGATCAGTTTGGGGTCGGGAATTCAGGCTATGGCTACACCTTC
>-|TRBJ1-1|TRBV30|-
CAWSSMNTEAFF
TGTGCCTGGAGCAGTATGAACACTGAAGCTTTCTTT
>-|TRBJ1-1|TRBV19|-
CASSMGRGKSEAFF
TGTGCCAGTAGTATGGGGAGGGGAAAATCTGAAGCTTTCTTT
>once|TRBJ1-3|TRBV28|TRBD1
CASSWLGQGVTIYF
TGTGCCAGCAGTTGGTTGGGACAGGGGGTTACCATATATTTT
>-|TRBJ2-7|TRBV6-5|-
CASSYDRGAGYEQYF
TGTGCCAGCAGTTATGACCGGGGGGCCGGCTACGAGCAGTACTTC
>-|TRBJ1-1|TRBV24-1|-
CATSDLRGTEAFF
TGTGCCACCAGTGATTTGCGGGGGACTGAAGCTTTCTTT
>few|TRBJ1-1|TRBV29-1|-
CSALGQKNTEAFF
TGCAGCGCCCTCGGACAGAAGAACACTGAAGCTTTCTTT
>-|TRBJ2-2|TRBV24-1|TRBD1
CATSDGQGWSGELFF
TGTGCCACCAGTGATGGACAGGGCTGGAGCGGGGAGCTGTTTTTT
>-|TRBJ1-2|TRBV30|TRBD1
CAYFWTGSNYGYTF
TGTGCCTATTTCTGGACAGGGTCGAACTATGGCTACACCTTC
>-|TRBJ1-6|TRBV11-2|-
CASSLVRGNNSPLHF
TGTGCCAGCAGCTTAGTCAGGGGTAATAATTCACCCCTCCACTTT
>few|TRBJ2-1|TRBV30|TRBD2
CAWSGWTSGGALFSYNEQFF
TGTGCCTGGAGCGGCTGGACTAGCGGGGGGGCCCTTTTTAGCTACAATGAGCAGTTCTTC
>once|TRBJ1-5|TRBV6-5|-
CASSIVNSNQPQHF
TGTGCCAGCAGCATAGTTAATAGCAATCAGCCCCAGCATTTT
>-|TRBJ1-1|TRBV4-1|-
CASSRAQGNTEAFF
TGCGCCAGCAGCCGGGCTCAGGGGAACACTGAAGCTTTCTTT
>-|TRBJ1-4|TRBV18|-
CASSPTVFEKLFF
TGTGCCAGCTCACCTACGGTTTTTGAAAAACTGTTTTTT
>-|TRBJ1-1|TRBV12-3/TRBV12-4|-
CASREGGTEAFF
TGTGCCAGTCGCGAGGGTGGGACTGAAGCTTTCTTT
>-|TRBJ2-3|TRBV9|TRBD2
CASSVGSGGPIDTQYF
TGTGCCAGCAGCGTAGGGAGCGGGGGGCCGATAGATACGCAGTATTTT
>few|TRBJ1-2|TRBV2|-
CASSEAGRQPNYGYTF
TGTGCCAGCAGTGAAGCGGGGCGACAGCCTAACTATGGCTACACCTTC
>-|TRBJ2-5|TRBV11-2|-
CASSSPWPQETQYF
TGTGCCAGCAGCTCGCCATGGCCTCAAGAGACCCAGTACTTC
>-|TRBJ2-2|TRBV18|-
CASSPRGLTNTGELFF
TGTGCCAGCTCACCGAGGGGACTCACGAACACCGGGGAGCTGTTTTTT
>-|TRBJ1-4|TRBV18|-
CASSGQGNEKLFF
TGTGCCAGCTCAGGGCAGGGAAATGAAAAACTGTTTTTT
>-|TRBJ1-1|TRBV21-1|-
CASSISGQGAWGTEAFF
TGTGCCAGCAGCATCTCGGGACAGGGGGCGTGGGGCACTGAAGCTTTCTTT
>-|TRBJ1-4|TRBV28|-
CASIRGGGLRTNEKLFF
TGTGCCAGCATCCGTGGGGGGGGGTTAAGGACTAATGAAAAACTGTTTTTT
>-|TRBJ2-7|TRBV5-1|TRBD1
CASSSGTGGPYEQYF
TGCGCCAGCAGCTCCGGGACAGGGGGACCCTACGAGCAGTACTTC
>once|TRBJ2-7|TRBV6-5|-
CASRAPRGGSYEQYF
TGTGCCAGCAGAGCTCCTAGGGGCGGCTCCTACGAGCAGTACTTC
>-|TRBJ2-1|TRBV24-1|-
CATSTGNNNEQFF
TGTGCCACCAGTACGGGGAATAACAATGAGCAGTTCTTC
>-|TRBJ2-7|TRBV27|-
CASSLSKQGLYEQYF
TGTGCCAGCAGTTTATCGAAACAGGGTCTCTACGAGCAGTACTTC
>-|TRBJ2-3|TRBV6-1|-
CASSESEGTDTQYF
TGTGCCAGCAGTGAATCTGAGGGCACAGATACGCAGTATTTT
>-|TRBJ2-2|TRBV4-2|TRBD1
CASSQEGQGPGELFF
TGTGCCAGCAGCCAAGAAGGACAGGGGCCCGGGGAGCTGTTTTTT
>-|TRBJ2-7|TRBV20-1|TRBD2
CSASSLLTSGGSYEQYF
TGCAGTGCTAGTTCCCTCCTAACTAGCGGGGGGTCCTACGAGCAGTACTTC
>few|TRBJ1-2|TRBV15|TRBD1
CATSRDILGQGEGYTF
TGTGCCACCAGCAGAGACATTTTGGGACAGGGGGAAGGCTACACCTTC
>-|TRBJ1-6|TRBV7-3|-
CASSPRVGFDSPLHF
TGTGCCAGCAGCCCCAGGGTGGGTTTTGATTCACCCCTCCACTTT
>-|TRBJ1-1|TRBV7-3|-
CASSPAGTPNTEAFF
TGTGCCAGCAGTCCGGCCGGGACACCGAACACTGAAGCTTTCTTT
>-|TRBJ1-5|TRBV19|-
CASTWGGNKPQHF
TGTGCCAGCACCTGGGGGGGTAACAAGCCCCAGCATTTT
>-|TRBJ2-3|TRBV4-1|-
CASSQDHYGRQADTQYF
TGCGCCAGCAGCCAAGATCATTATGGTAGACAGGCAGATACGCAGTATTTT
>-|TRBJ1-1|TRBV3-1/TRBV3-2|TRBD1
CASSPTTDRGRTEAFF
TGTGCCAGCAGCCCCACAACGGACAGGGGGAGGACTGAAGCTTTCTTT